The rows below give T cell receptor beta chains drawn from one sample of a study of CD8 T cell repertoires and HIV-1 epitope variants. This table comes from immunoSEQ multiplex PCR, and its TCRdb copy is limited to in-frame clones, with some not included. The repertoire has over 90,000 clones, over 70% of them found once; the top ten carry roughly 24%. Sequencing used uncultured baseline CD8+ T cells from peripheral blood mononuclear cells (PBMCs). These receptors were obtained from a male donor with HIV. Each CDR3 is given with its conserved first and last residue. The order of the fields is CDR3 length, clone size, D gene, J gene, V gene, CDR3 DNA, CDR3 protein. A D gene is named only where the DNA matches it firmly. Size is stated for part of the rows, as once, few or many counts, or as a class when the clone is expanded.

>17|-|-|TRBJ2-7|TRBV12-2
TGTGCAAGTCGCTTAGTCCCCCGGACATCGACCCCCTACGAGCAGTACTTC
CASRLVPRTSTPYEQYF
>14|-|TRBD2|TRBJ2-7|TRBV6-5
TGTGCCAGCAGCGGGACTAGCGGGAGATACGAGCAGTACTTC
CASSGTSGRYEQYF
>15|-|-|TRBJ1-4|TRBV19
TGTGCCAGTAGTATCCAGGCTGCAACTAATGAAAAACTGTTTTTT
CASSIQAATNEKLFF
>15|once|-|TRBJ1-3|TRBV18
TGTGCCAGCTCACCCAGCCGGGCGGATGGAAACACCATATATTTT
CASSPSRADGNTIYF
>19|few|TRBD1|TRBJ1-5|TRBV15
TGTGCCACCAGCAGAGATTTTCCCTCCGGGACAGAGTTAAATCAGCCCCAGCATTTT
CATSRDFPSGTELNQPQHF
>13|-|TRBD1|TRBJ2-7|TRBV6-1
TGTGCCAGCAGGGACAGGGAGCCCTTAGAGCAGTACTTC
CASRDREPLEQYF
>15|-|TRBD1|TRBJ2-7|TRBV27
TGTGCCAGCAGTTCACTGGGACAGGGGTTGCACGAGCAGTACTTC
CASSSLGQGLHEQYF
>15|-|-|TRBJ2-5|TRBV29-1
TGCAGCGAAGGTGGAGGGGTTGGGGGTCCAGAGACCCAGTACTTC
CSEGGGVGGPETQYF
>15|-|TRBD1|TRBJ2-1|TRBV5-4
TGTGCCAGCAGCTTGACAGGGGTGGGTCCTAATGAGCAGTTCTTC
CASSLTGVGPNEQFF
>12|few|-|TRBJ2-5|TRBV29-1
TGCAGCGTGGGACTGATGCAAGAGACCCAGTACTTC
CSVGLMQETQYF
>15|-|TRBD1|TRBJ2-3|TRBV5-8
TGTGCCAGCAGCTCCGGGACAGGGGGCACAGATACGCAGTATTTT
CASSSGTGGTDTQYF